This T cell receptor (beta chain) was captured in a study of neurological immune-mediated disorders. General study points: The absence of any CDR3 amino acid sequence shared by expanded clones across subjects suggests that repertoires were private in all groups. With the multiple sclerosis repertoire cluster, neither clinical nor MRI features showed any association.

TCRdb reanalysed the 5' RACE reads using MiXCR and keeps one entry per CDR3 protein. The sample includes about 62,000 distinct CDR3 sequences, about 3.7% of them seen just once. There are 15 residues in the CDR3. The J segment lost 4 bases and the V segment lost 5 bases, leaving 4 bases of the junction unmatched. Looked up from germline, CDR1 is KGHDR and CDR2 is SFDVKD. This clonotype was detected ten times or more. The target antigen is unknown. This clonotype was obtained from a woman between 45 and 65 years old with multiple sclerosis. Source material: PBMCs. V is TRBV24-1 and J is TRBJ2-2, with 9 bases identical to TRBD2. CDR3 residues: CATSGLAGPTGELFF. Here the CDR3 DNA reads TGTGCCACCAGTGGGCTAGCGGGACCCACCGGGGAGCTGTTTTTT.